This T cell receptor (beta chain) came from a study of blood T cell repertoires in COVID-19. Study context: PBMCs, B-cell-depleted T cells, or T cells provided the cDNA or gDNA that made up the material.

Method: immunoSEQ multiplex PCR; TCRdb's copy keeps in-frame clones and lacks some. The sample lists about 220,000 clones; roughly 80% were seen once. V dropped 1 base and J dropped 1; count of bases not matched to a gene: 0. This CDR3 has 15 amino acids. CDR1 and CDR2 from the germline V gene are MNHEY and SMNVEV (reference sequence). Sequences were obtained from peripheral blood. This chain links TRBV27 with TRBJ2-2; 7 nucleotides agree with TRBD1. This receptor was taken from a woman between 55 and 75 years old with acute or convalescent COVID-19. CDR3 DNA: TGTGCCAGCAGTTTATGGACAGGGAACACCGGGGAGCTGTTTTTT. It specifies CASSLWTGNTGELFF.